The subject of this entry is one T cell receptor beta chain. Repertoires were generated with immunoSEQ multiplex PCR, while TCRdb's copy carries only in-frame clones and drops some. Among about 250,000 clones listed, roughly 89% were seen once. V shed 3 bases, J shed 5 bases, and the junction held 7 bases outside the gene matches. CDR1 is SEHNR and CDR2 is FQNEAQ in the germline V gene (reference sequence). The CDR3 sequence is 16 residues long. The data were taken from a study of blood T cell repertoires in COVID-19. This clonotype was sampled from a woman between 35 and 50 years old who had recovered from COVID-19. The V call is TRBV7-9, the J call TRBJ2-3, with 11 nucleotides matching TRBD2. Sequenced sample: peripheral blood. The CDR3 loop reads CASSFAPGLAVDTQYF. For the CDR3, the DNA is TGTGCCAGCAGCTTTGCACCGGGACTAGCGGTAGATACGCAGTATTTT.